Below, 32 T cell receptor beta chains from the same sample are listed, as sequenced in a study of OX40 agonist ivuxolimab in advanced cancers. Receptor libraries were prepared by the immunoSEQ multiplex PCR assay. In its TCRdb copy, this immuneACCESS table keeps in-frame sequences only and misses some clones. Where compared with another copy, unresolved V genes explain less than half of these, and the others have no known cause. Counted in this sample were around 94,000 clones; 92% of them appeared once. The ten most abundant clones make up around 3.5% of the sample. The specimen comprised CD4+ or CD8+ T cells sorted from blood, sampled in a trial of the OX40 agonist ivuxolimab. These receptors came from an adult with an advanced solid tumor such as melanoma, head and neck, liver or kidney cancer.

The chain uses TRBV7-3 and TRBJ2-1; D gene unclear. V shed 5 bases and J shed 0 bases, with 5 bases lying between them. Germline CDR1 is SGHTA and CDR2 is FQGTGA. CDR3 size: 13 residues. The CDR3 spells CASSERSYNEQFF. The CDR3, as DNA: TGTGCCAGCAGCGAGCGCTCCTACAATGAGCAGTTCTTC.

The V call is TRBV6-5, the J call TRBJ1-1; no clear D gene. Germline V gives CDR1 MNHEY, CDR2 SVGAGI. This CDR3 spans 15 amino acids. V lost 2 bases and J 0 bases, leaving 10 bases between the germline ends. The CDR3 spells CASSYEGGMNTEAFF. In DNA form, the CDR3 reads TGTGCCAGCAGTTACGAGGGAGGCATGAACACTGAAGCTTTCTTT.

The chain couples TRBV11-2 to TRBJ2-2, with D tentatively TRBD1 (5 bases). Germline V gene data show CDR1 as SGHAT and CDR2 as FQNNGV. The CDR3 is 13 amino acids. V lost 2 bases to trimming and J lost 7 bases, with 8 bases between them. The CDR3 DNA follows: TGTGCCAGCAGCTTATTAGGGGTCGGGGAGCTGTTTTTT. Translation gives CASSLLGVGELFF.

J is TRBJ1-2 and V is TRBV4-3, with 11 bases fitting TRBD1. This CDR3 comprises 17 residues. The trim removed 2 bases at V and 4 bases at J, leaving 9 bases unmatched. Germline V CDR1 and CDR2: LGHNA, YSLEER. CDR3 DNA sequence: TGCGCCAGCAGCCAACGGGTGGACAGGGGGCGCGTCTATGGCTACACCTTC. Encoded protein: CASSQRVDRGRVYGYTF.

The genes are TRBV5-5 and TRBJ1-4, with 8 bases aligning to TRBD1. Germline values: CDR1 SGHKS, CDR2 YYEKEE (reference sequence). The CDR3 runs to 14 residues. The V gene end was trimmed by 3 bases and the J gene end by 4 bases; junction bases not matched to a gene: 2. The CDR3 DNA is TGTGCCAGCAGCTCTGGACAGGGTAATGAAAAACTGTTTTTT. It is translated as CASSSGQGNEKLFF.

The chain is built from TRBV13 and TRBJ1-5; D not resolved. V dropped 3 bases and J dropped 6 bases, with 9 bases sitting between them. The CDR3 loop spans 13 amino acids. Germline V lookup: CDR1 PRHDT, CDR2 FYEKMQ (reference sequence). The CDR3 reads CASSFGLSQPQHF. The CDR3 DNA sequence: TGTGCCAGCAGCTTCGGGTTGAGTCAGCCCCAGCATTTT.

This chain joins TRBV29-1 and TRBJ2-7; D may correspond to TRBD1 or TRBD2 (6 bases each). Germline V gene sequence: CDR1 SQVTM, CDR2 ANQGSEA. The CDR3 spans 15 residues. V was shortened by 1 base and J by 2 bases, with 15 bases between the two germline ends. This chain's CDR3 is CSVEGGLERAYEQYF. The DNA for the CDR3 is TGCAGCGTTGAAGGGGGGCTAGAGCGGGCCTACGAGCAGTACTTC.

This clone was counted once. The V gene is TRBV5-6, the J gene TRBJ1-1; unclear D gene. Trimming removed 3 bases from V and 1 base from J, with 4 bases in between. CDR1 is SGHDT, CDR2 YYEEEE, per germline. This CDR3 comprises 12 residues. The CDR3, as DNA: TGTGCCAGCAGCTCAGGGAACACTGAAGCTTTCTTT. This gives the protein CASSSGNTEAFF.

This rearrangement joins TRBV11-2 to TRBJ2-1, with 13 bases aligning to TRBD2. The trim removed 1 base at V and 9 bases at J, leaving 9 bases unmatched. This CDR3 spans 17 amino acids. Germline loops: CDR1 SGHAT, CDR2 FQNNGV. The CDR3 nucleotides are TGTGCCAGCAGCTTAGGCACCGGGACTAGCGGGATGGGTGAGCAGTTCTTC. It yields the protein CASSLGTGTSGMGEQFF.

This clone was observed once. CDR3 sequence reads: CASSPGGRVGETQYF. The CDR3 DNA is TGTGCCAGCAGCCCCGGCGGGCGGGTCGGCGAGACCCAGTACTTC. The chain recombines TRBV9 with TRBJ2-5, with D possibly TRBD2 on 5 matching bases. Trimming stripped 4 bases from V and 5 bases from J, with 18 bases between. Germline lookup yields CDR1 SGDLS and CDR2 YYNGEE. The CDR3 totals 15 residues.

V usage is TRBV19 and J usage is TRBJ2-7; the match to TRBD1 covers 9 bases. The CDR3 runs to 11 residues. The trim removed 11 bases at V and 5 bases at J, leaving 4 bases unmatched. CDR1 LNHDA and CDR2 SQIVND come from the germline V gene (reference sequence). This CDR3 is CAVGQGNEQYF. The CDR3 nucleotides read TGTGCCGTGGGACAGGGCAACGAGCAGTACTTC.

The V and J genes are TRBV7-2 and TRBJ1-2, with D possibly TRBD1 on 6 matching bases. This CDR3 spans 14 amino acids. Per germline, CDR1 SGHTA and CDR2 FQGNSA. Trimming pared 1 base from V and 4 bases from J, leaving 10 bases between. The CDR3 region is CASSLGTAIYGYTF. CDR3 DNA sequence: TGTGCCAGCAGCTTAGGGACAGCGATCTATGGCTACACCTTC.

The CDR3 protein is CASTGGQAYEQYF. CDR3 coding DNA: TGTGCCAGCACGGGGGGACAGGCCTACGAGCAGTACTTC. The rearrangement joins TRBV2 to TRBJ2-7; perhaps TRBD1 as D (8 bases). Trimming stripped 7 bases from V and 2 bases from J, with 12 bases between. Germline CDR1 reads SNHLY; CDR2 reads FYNNEI. The CDR3 has 13 residues. The full variable domain, completed using reference TRBV2 and TRBJ2-7, is EPEVTQTPSHQVTQMGQEVILRCVPISNHLYFYWYRQILGQKVEFLVSFYNNEISEKSEIFDDQFSVERPDGSNFTLKIRSTKLEDSAMYFCASTGGQAYEQYFGPGTRLTVT.

The chain recombines TRBV6-1 with TRBJ1-3; D might be TRBD1 (5 bases). The CDR3 has 14 amino acids. Per the germline V gene, CDR1 is MNHNS and CDR2 is SASEGT. V shed 3 bases and J shed 8 bases, with 14 bases lying between them. The CDR3 DNA follows: TGTGCCAGCAGTGAGGCCCGGGTAGGGGACACCATATATTTT. It translates to CASSEARVGDTIYF.

This rearrangement joins TRBV30 to TRBJ2-2; D possibly corresponds to TRBD1 (5 bases). Germline lookup yields CDR1 GTSNPN and CDR2 SVGIG (reference sequence). V gave up 7 bases and J gave up 1 base, with 7 bases separating them. The CDR3 extends over 12 amino acids. CDR3: CAFQGNTGELFF. The CDR3 coding sequence is TGTGCCTTTCAGGGGAACACCGGGGAGCTGTTTTTT.

The chain has TRBV28 and TRBJ1-2, with TRBD1 as a possible D gene (5 bases). V was cut by 3 bases and J by 8 bases, with 13 bases left in between. This CDR3 comprises 13 residues. Germline assignment: CDR1 MDHEN and CDR2 SYDVKM. The CDR3 loop reads CASSFYGGGGYTF. CDR3 DNA: TGTGCCAGCAGTTTTTATGGGGGTGGGGGCTACACCTTC.

J is TRBJ2-1 and V is TRBV29-1; TRBD2 agrees at 14 bases. V was pared by 6 bases and J by 4 bases, with 5 bases of the junction left unmatched. CDR1 and CDR2 from the germline V gene are SQVTM and ANQGSEA. This CDR3 region has 15 residues. The CDR3 loop is CSVVGLAGGYNEQFF. CDR3 coding DNA: TGCAGCGTGGTTGGACTAGCGGGGGGTTACAATGAGCAGTTCTTC.

CDR3 coding DNA: TGTGCCAGCAGCGCGAGCGGGAGCTCCTACAATGAGCAGTTCTTC. Its translation is CASSASGSSYNEQFF. The chain employs TRBV9 and TRBJ2-1, with 8 bases aligning to TRBD2. The CDR3 runs to 15 residues. J gave up 0 bases and V 3 bases, and 2 bases lay outside the gene matches. Germline-derived CDR1 and CDR2 are SGDLS and YYNGEE.

The CDR3 reads CSVVGREATNEQFF. In DNA form, the CDR3 reads TGCAGCGTTGTGGGTCGGGAGGCCACCAATGAGCAGTTCTTC. This chain uses TRBV29-1 with TRBJ2-1, with TRBD2 matching over 7 bases. Germline V gene data show CDR1 as SQVTM and CDR2 as ANQGSEA. The V and J ends lost 4 bases and 6 bases, in that order; junction bases with no gene match: 9. The CDR3 is 14 residues long.

This sequence joins TRBV9 and TRBJ2-1; TRBD2 aligns across 10 bases. Trimming at V came to 4 bases and at J to 5 bases, leaving 9 bases not matched to a gene. The CDR3 has 16 residues. Germline V CDR1 and CDR2: SGDLS, YYNGEE. In DNA, the CDR3 is TGTGCCAGCAGCCGGTACCCTAGCGGGGGAAACAATGAGCAGTTCTTC. Its translation: CASSRYPSGGNNEQFF.

J is TRBJ1-4 and V is TRBV7-8, with 11 bases identical to TRBD1. The germline CDR1 and CDR2 sequences are SGHVS and FQNEAQ. CDR3 length: 17 residues. Trimming cost V 2 bases and J 8 bases; bases outside gene matches: 10. CDR3 nucleotide sequence: TGTGCCAGCAGCTTACGGACAGGGGGCGCGGTTATAGAAAAACTGTTTTTT. This gives the protein CASSLRTGGAVIEKLFF.

The V gene is TRBV6-5, the J gene TRBJ1-4; D is uncertain. The CDR3 has 14 residues. The germline gives CDR1 MNHEY, CDR2 SVGAGI. V was clipped by 6 bases and J by 8 bases, with 16 bases between them. CDR3 loop: CASSDSTRFEKLFF. The CDR3 DNA reads TGTGCCAGCAGCGACTCGACCCGTTTCGAAAAACTGTTTTTT.

The chain carries TRBV7-8 and TRBJ2-4, with TRBD1 matching over 7 bases. The V gene end was trimmed by 7 bases and the J gene end by 5 bases; junction bases not matched to a gene: 2. This CDR3 is 12 amino acids long. Germline V CDR1 and CDR2: SGHVS, FQNEAQ. For the CDR3, the DNA is TGTGCCAGCAAGGGGGCTGAAAACATTCAGTACTTC. Translation gives CASKGAENIQYF.

V and J are TRBV6-5 and TRBJ2-5; no definite D call. The V end was cut by 5 bases, the J end by 5 bases, with 15 bases between. Germline loops: CDR1 MNHEY, CDR2 SVGAGI. The CDR3 runs 14 residues. CDR3 nucleotides: TGTGCCAGCAGTCCCCAAGCCCGGTTGGAGACCCAGTACTTC. This gives the protein CASSPQARLETQYF.

This chain connects TRBV11-2 to TRBJ2-3; weak D call: TRBD2 (6 bases). Germline lookup yields CDR1 SGHAT and CDR2 FQNNGV. This CDR3 has 13 amino acids. The ends were cut back, 1 base at V and 13 bases at J, with 15 bases in the middle. The CDR3 DNA sequence: TGTGCCAGCAGCTTAGCGGGAGCCCAGCCGGAGTATTTT. This codes for CASSLAGAQPEYF.

V gene TRBV6-1 combines with J gene TRBJ1-3, with D perhaps matching TRBD1 (5 bases). This CDR3 comprises 14 residues. CDR1 and CDR2 from the germline V gene are MNHNS and SASEGT. Trimming pared 2 bases from V and 2 bases from J, leaving 7 bases between. CDR3 sequence reads: CASSEWGTGNTIYF. CDR3 DNA sequence: TGTGCCAGCAGTGAATGGGGGACTGGAAACACCATATATTTT.

The chain uses TRBV4-1 and TRBJ2-2, with a possible D match to TRBD2 (5 bases). The germline V gene encodes CDR1 MGHRA and CDR2 YSYEKL. The CDR3 extends over 14 amino acids. V was trimmed by 4 bases and J by 6 bases, leaving 12 bases between them. The CDR3 protein is CASSPPELAGELFF. The CDR3 DNA sequence: TGCGCCAGCAGCCCCCCGGAACTAGCCGGGGAGCTGTTTTTT.

The V and J genes are TRBV5-4 and TRBJ1-2; D gene unclear. This CDR3 spans 13 amino acids. Germline CDR1 and CDR2: SGHNT and YYREEE (reference sequence). The germline V and J ends were trimmed by 4 bases and 2 bases, with 9 bases remaining between them. The CDR3 protein is CASSPTGNYGYTF. For the CDR3, the DNA is TGTGCCAGCAGCCCGACGGGAAACTATGGCTACACCTTC. Full variable domain (outside the CDR3, taken from reference TRBV5-4 and TRBJ1-2): ETGVTQSPTHLIKTRGQQVTLRCSSQSGHNTVSWYQQALGQGPQFIFQYYREEENGRGNFPPRFSGLQFPNYSSELNVNALELDDSALYLCASSPTGNYGYTFGSGTRLTVV.

The CDR3 region is CASSAGSGSYNEQFF. The CDR3 nucleotides read TGTGCCAGCAGTGCGGGAAGCGGGAGTTACAATGAGCAGTTCTTC. J is TRBJ2-1 and V is TRBV6-4; TRBD2 matches 8 bases. Germline loops: CDR1 MRHNA, CDR2 SNTAGT. V trimming: 4 bases; J trimming: 4 bases; junction bases outside the gene matches: 6. The CDR3 covers 15 residues.

The V and J genes are TRBV11-2 and TRBJ2-3; perhaps TRBD1 as D (6 bases). The CDR3 has 17 residues. CDR1 and CDR2 (germline): SGHAT, FQNNGV. Trimming removed 0 bases from V and 7 bases from J, with 20 bases in between. The CDR3 loop reads CASSLDATWGHKNTQYF. CDR3 nucleotide sequence: TGTGCCAGCAGCTTAGATGCGACATGGGGGCATAAGAATACGCAGTATTTT.

The count of this clone is one. The rearrangement uses TRBV30 and TRBJ1-6, with 7 bases matching TRBD1. From germline, CDR1 is GTSNPN and CDR2 SVGIG (reference sequence). The CDR3 extends over 15 amino acids. V was clipped by 5 bases and J by 4 bases; unmatched bases: 8. CDR3 DNA sequence: TGTGCCTGGGAAGATCGGGACAGATATAATTCACCCCTCCACTTT. Protein sequence: CAWEDRDRYNSPLHF.

The CDR3 bases are TGCGCCAGCAGCTTCCAAGAGACCCAGTACTTC. This gives the protein CASSFQETQYF. The chain employs TRBV5-1 and TRBJ2-5; D gene uncertain. CDR3 length equals 11 residues. V was shortened by 2 bases and J by 1 base, with 0 bases between the two germline ends. In germline, CDR1 is SGHRS, CDR2 YFSETQ.